This T cell receptor beta chain was found in a study of human T cells and chemical hapten exposure. About the research overall: Epicutaneous patch tests delivered 0.01% DPC to the upper back, with evaluation at 6 days. The study, taken as a whole, reports: Sensitizing to DPC left TCRs with a frequency above 1 in 1000 unaltered.

MiXCR, applied by TCRdb to the RACE reads, yields one record per CDR3 protein. There are 75,000 to 100,000 distinct CDR3 sequences in the sample; about 12% occur only once, and roughly 3.6% lies in the top ten. This clonotype was seen repeatedly, ten times or more. Its antigen is currently unknown. Time point noted: patch test 1, 2 weeks after DPC sensitization. Treatment specified: therapeutic diphenylcyclopropenone sensitization with weekly scalp DPC. Total RNA came from unfractionated whole blood. This TCR was sampled from a woman aged 60 to 75 with alopecia areata. Some clones in this sample may be carry-over from other donors' samples. The sequenced sample was whole blood, obtained in connection with sensitization to the hapten diphenylcyclopropenone (DPC).

The CDR3: CASSLFNSPLHF. The CDR3 bases are TGTGCCAGCAGCTTGTTCAATTCACCCCTCCACTTT. The chain combines TRBV7-9 with TRBJ1-6; D gene uncertain. This CDR3 is 12 amino acids long. CDR1 and CDR2 (germline): SEHNR, FQNEAQ (reference sequence). V lost 3 bases, J lost 7 bases, and 4 bases lay in between.